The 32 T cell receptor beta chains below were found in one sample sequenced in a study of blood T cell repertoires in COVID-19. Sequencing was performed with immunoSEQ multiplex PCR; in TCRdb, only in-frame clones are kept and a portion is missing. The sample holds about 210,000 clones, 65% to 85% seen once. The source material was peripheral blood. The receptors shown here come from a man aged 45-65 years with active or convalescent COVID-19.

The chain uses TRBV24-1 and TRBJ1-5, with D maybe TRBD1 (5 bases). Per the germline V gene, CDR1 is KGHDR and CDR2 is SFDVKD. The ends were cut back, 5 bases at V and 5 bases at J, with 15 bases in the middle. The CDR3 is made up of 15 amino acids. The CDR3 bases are TGTGCCACCAGTGCCTGGGGCAGTGGTTATCAGCCCCAGCATTTT. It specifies CATSAWGSGYQPQHF.

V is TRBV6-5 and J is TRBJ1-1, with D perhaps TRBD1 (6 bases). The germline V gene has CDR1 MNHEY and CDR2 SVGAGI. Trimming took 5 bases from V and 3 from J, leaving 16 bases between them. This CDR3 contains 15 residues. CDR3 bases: TGTGCCAGCAGTCTCCTCAGGGGTTCTTACACTGAAGCTTTCTTT. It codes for CASSLLRGSYTEAFF.

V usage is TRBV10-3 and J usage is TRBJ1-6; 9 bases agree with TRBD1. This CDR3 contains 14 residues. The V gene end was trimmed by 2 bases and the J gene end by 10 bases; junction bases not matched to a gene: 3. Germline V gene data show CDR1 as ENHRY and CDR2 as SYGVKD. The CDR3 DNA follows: TGTGCCATCAGTGAGGGACAGGGGATGTCACCCCTCCACTTT. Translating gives CAISEGQGMSPLHF.

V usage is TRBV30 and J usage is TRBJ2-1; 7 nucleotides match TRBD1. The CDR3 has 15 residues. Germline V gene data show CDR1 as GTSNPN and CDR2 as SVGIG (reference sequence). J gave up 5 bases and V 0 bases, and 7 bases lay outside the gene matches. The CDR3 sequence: CAWSVLGTVNNEQFF. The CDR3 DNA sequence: TGTGCCTGGAGTGTACTCGGGACAGTCAACAATGAGCAGTTCTTC.

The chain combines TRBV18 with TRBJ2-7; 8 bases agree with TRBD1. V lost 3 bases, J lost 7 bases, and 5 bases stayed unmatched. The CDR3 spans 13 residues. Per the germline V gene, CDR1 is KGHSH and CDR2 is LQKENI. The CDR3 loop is CASSPGRGQEQYF. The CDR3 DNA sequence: TGTGCCAGCTCACCCGGCAGGGGGCAAGAGCAGTACTTC.

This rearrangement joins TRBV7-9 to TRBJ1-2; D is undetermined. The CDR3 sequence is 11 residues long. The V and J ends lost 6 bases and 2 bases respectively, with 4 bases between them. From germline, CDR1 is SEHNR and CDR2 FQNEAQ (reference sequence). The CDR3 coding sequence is TGTGCCAGCAGTTCAAACTATGGCTACACCTTC. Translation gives CASSSNYGYTF.

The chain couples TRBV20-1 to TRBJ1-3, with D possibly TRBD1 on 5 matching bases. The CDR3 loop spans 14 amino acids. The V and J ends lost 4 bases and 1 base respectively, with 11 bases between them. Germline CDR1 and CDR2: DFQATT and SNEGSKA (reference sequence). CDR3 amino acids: CSANEAGSGNTIYF. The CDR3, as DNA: TGCAGTGCTAATGAAGCAGGGTCTGGAAACACCATATATTTT.

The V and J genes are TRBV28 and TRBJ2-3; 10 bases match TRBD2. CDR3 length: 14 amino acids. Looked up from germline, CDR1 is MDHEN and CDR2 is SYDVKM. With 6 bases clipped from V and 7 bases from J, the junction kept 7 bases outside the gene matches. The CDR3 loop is CASRELAGLYTQYF. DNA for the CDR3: TGTGCCAGCAGGGAACTAGCGGGATTATATACGCAGTATTTT.

The CDR3 bases are TGCGCCAGCAGCTTGGGGTCGGCAGGTAAAGACACTGAAGCTTTCTTT. Its translation is CASSLGSAGKDTEAFF. The chain joins TRBV5-1 to TRBJ1-1, with D unresolved. Trimming cost V 0 bases and J 3 bases, with 15 bases left between them. Germline V lookup: CDR1 SGHRS, CDR2 YFSETQ. CDR3 length equals 16 residues. Full variable domain (outside the CDR3, taken from reference TRBV5-1 and TRBJ1-1): KAGVTQTPRYLIKTRGQQVTLSCSPISGHRSVSWYQQTPGQGLQFLFEYFSETQRNKGNFPGRFSGRQFSNSRSEMNVSTLELGDSALYLCASSLGSAGKDTEAFFGQGTRLTVV.

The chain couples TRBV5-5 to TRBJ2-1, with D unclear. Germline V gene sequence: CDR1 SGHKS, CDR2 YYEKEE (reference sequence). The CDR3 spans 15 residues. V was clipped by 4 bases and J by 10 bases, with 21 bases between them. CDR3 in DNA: TGTGCCAGCAGCGGCCCCGATGTCCCTTTGGCCGAGCAGTTCTTC. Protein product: CASSGPDVPLAEQFF. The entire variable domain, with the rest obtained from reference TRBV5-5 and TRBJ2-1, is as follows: DAGVTQSPTHLIKTRGQQVTLRCSPISGHKSVSWYQQVLGQGPQFIFQYYEKEERGRGNFPDRFSARQFPNYSSELNVNALLLGDSALYLCASSGPDVPLAEQFFGPGTRLTVL.

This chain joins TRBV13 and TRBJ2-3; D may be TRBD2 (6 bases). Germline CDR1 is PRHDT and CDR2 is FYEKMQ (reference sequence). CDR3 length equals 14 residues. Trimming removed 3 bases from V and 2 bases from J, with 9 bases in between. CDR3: CASSFGGDTDTQYF. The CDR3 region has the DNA TGTGCCAGCAGCTTCGGGGGAGACACAGATACGCAGTATTTT.

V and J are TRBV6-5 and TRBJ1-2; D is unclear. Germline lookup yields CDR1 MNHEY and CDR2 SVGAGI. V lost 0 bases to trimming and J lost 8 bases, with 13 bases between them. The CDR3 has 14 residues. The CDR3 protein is CASSYSRRGFGYTF. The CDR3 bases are TGTGCCAGCAGTTACTCTCGCCGGGGATTCGGCTACACCTTC.

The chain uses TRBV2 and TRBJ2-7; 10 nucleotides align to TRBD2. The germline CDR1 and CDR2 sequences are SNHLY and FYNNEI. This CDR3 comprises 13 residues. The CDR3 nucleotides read TGTGCCAGCAGTGATCTCCGAGCGGGGGGGCCAAGGGTC. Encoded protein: CASSDLRAGGPRV.

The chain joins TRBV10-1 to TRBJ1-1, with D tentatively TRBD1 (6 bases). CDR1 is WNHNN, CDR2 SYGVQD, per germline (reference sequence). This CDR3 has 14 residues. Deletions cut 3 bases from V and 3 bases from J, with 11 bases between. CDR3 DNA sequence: TGCGCCAGCAGTGATCGAGGGGGTGACACTGAAGCTTTCTTT. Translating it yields CASSDRGGDTEAFF.

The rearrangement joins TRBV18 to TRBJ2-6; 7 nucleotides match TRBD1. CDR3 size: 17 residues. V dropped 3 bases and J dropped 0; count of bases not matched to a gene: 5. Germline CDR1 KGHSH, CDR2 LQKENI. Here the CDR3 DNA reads TGTGCCAGCTCACCCCGGGACAGTCGCTCTGGGGCCAACGTCCTGACTTTC. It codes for CASSPRDSRSGANVLTF.

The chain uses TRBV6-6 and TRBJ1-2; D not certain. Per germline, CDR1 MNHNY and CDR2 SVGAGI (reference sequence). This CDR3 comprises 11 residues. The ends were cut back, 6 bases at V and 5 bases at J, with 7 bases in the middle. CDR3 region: CASRSTYGYTF. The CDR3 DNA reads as TGTGCCAGCAGGTCTACGTATGGCTACACCTTC.

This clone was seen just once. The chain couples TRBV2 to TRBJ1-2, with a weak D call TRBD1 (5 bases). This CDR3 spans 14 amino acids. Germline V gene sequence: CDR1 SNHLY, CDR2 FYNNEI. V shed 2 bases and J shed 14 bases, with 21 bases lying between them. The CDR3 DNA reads TGTGCCAGCAGTGAATTTTATGGGGGAGGAGGGAAGACCTTC. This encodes CASSEFYGGGGKTF.

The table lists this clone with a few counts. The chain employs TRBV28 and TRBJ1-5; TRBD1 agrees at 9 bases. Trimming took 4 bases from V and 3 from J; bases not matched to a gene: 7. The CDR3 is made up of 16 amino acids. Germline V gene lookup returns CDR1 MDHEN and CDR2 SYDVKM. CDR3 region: CASSWMGQGINQPQHF. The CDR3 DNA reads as TGTGCCAGCAGTTGGATGGGACAGGGAATCAATCAGCCCCAGCATTTT.

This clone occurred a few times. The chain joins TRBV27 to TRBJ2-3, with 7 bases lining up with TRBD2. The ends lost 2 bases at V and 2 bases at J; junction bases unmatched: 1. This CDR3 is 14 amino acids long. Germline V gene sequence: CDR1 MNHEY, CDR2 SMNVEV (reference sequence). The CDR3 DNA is TGTGCCAGCAGTTTAGGGGGGGTCACAGATACGCAGTATTTT. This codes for CASSLGGVTDTQYF.

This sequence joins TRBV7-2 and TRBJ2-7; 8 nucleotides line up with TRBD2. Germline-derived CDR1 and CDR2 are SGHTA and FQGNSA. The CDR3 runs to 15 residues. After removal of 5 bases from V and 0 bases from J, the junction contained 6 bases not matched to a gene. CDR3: CASSRWSGSSYEQYF. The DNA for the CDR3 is TGTGCCAGCAGCAGATGGAGCGGGAGCTCCTACGAGCAGTACTTC.

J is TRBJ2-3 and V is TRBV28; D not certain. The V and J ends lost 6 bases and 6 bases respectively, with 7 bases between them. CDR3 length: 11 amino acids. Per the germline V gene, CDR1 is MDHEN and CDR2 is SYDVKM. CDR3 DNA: TGTGCCAGCAGACTGCTCGATACGCAGTATTTT. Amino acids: CASRLLDTQYF.

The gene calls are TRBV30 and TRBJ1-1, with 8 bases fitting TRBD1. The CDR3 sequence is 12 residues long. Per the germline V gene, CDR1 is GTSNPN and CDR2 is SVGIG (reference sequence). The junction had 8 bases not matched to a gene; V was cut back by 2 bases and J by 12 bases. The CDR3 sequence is CAWSLQGEGSFF. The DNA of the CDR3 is TGTGCCTGGAGTTTACAGGGGGAAGGATCTTTCTTT.

CDR3 in DNA: TGTGCCAGCAGCCCTTCAGGGTTCTTCTACACCTTC. Translated, it gives CASSPSGFFYTF. V and J are TRBV7-8 and TRBJ1-2; perhaps TRBD1 as D (5 bases). This CDR3 spans 12 amino acids. From germline, CDR1 is SGHVS and CDR2 FQNEAQ. Trimming cost V 5 bases and J 10 bases, with 14 bases left between them.

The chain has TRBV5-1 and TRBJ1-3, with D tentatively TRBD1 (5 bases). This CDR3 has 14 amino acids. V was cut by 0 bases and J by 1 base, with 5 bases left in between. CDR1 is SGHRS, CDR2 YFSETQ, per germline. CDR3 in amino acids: CASSLEGSGNTIYF. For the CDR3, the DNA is TGCGCCAGCAGCTTGGAGGGGTCTGGAAACACCATATATTTT.

As DNA, the CDR3 is TGTGCCAGCTCGGGGGACAGGGGCCGAGAACTGTTTTTT. This sequence encodes CASSGDRGRELFF. This sequence joins TRBV18 and TRBJ1-4; 10 nucleotides align to TRBD1. The J segment lost 12 bases and the V segment lost 6 bases, leaving 7 bases of the junction unmatched. Germline CDR1 KGHSH, CDR2 LQKENI. CDR3 length: 13 amino acids.

The CDR3 loop is CASSIRGAVYGYTF. Here the CDR3 DNA reads TGTGCCAGTAGTATCAGGGGCGCAGTCTATGGCTACACCTTC. The chain combines TRBV19 with TRBJ1-2; weak D call: TRBD1 (6 bases). V was shortened by 3 bases and J by 4 bases, with 12 bases between the two germline ends. Germline CDR1 and CDR2: LNHDA and SQIVND (reference sequence). This CDR3 comprises 14 residues. The whole variable domain, filled in from reference TRBV19 and TRBJ1-2, reads DGGITQSPKYLFRKEGQNVTLSCEQNLNHDAMYWYRQDPGQGLRLIYYSQIVNDFQKGDIAEGYSVSREKKESFPLTVTSAQKNPTAFYLCASSIRGAVYGYTFGSGTRLTVV.

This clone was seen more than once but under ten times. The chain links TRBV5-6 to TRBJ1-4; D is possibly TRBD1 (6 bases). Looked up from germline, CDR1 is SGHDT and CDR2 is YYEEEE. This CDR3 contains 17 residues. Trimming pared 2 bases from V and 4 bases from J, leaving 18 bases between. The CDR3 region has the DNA TGTGCCAGCAGCTTCGGTGGGGACACGGTTTATAATGAAAAACTGTTTTTT. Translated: CASSFGGDTVYNEKLFF.

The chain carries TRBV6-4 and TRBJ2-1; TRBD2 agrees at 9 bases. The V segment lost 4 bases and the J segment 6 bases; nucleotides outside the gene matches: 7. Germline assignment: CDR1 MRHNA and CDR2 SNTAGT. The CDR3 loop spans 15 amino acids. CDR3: CASSVGLAGTNEQFF. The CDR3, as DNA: TGTGCCAGCAGTGTGGGCCTAGCGGGAACCAATGAGCAGTTCTTC.

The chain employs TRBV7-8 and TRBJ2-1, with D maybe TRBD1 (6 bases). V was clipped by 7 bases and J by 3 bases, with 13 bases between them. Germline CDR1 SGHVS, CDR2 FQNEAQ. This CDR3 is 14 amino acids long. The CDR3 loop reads CASKMAGVYNEQFF. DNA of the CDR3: TGTGCCAGCAAGATGGCAGGGGTCTACAATGAGCAGTTCTTC. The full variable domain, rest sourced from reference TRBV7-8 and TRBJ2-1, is GAGVSQSPRYKVAKRGQDVALRCDPISGHVSLFWYQQALGQGPEFLTYFQNEAQLDKSGLPSDRFFAERPEGSVSTLKIQRTQQEDSAVYLCASKMAGVYNEQFFGPGTRLTVL.

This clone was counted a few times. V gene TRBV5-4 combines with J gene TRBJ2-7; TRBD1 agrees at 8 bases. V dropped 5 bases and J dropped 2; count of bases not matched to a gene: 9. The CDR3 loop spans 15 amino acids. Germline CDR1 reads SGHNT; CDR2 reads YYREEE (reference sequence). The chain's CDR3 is CASSEGQEATYEQYF. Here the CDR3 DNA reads TGTGCCAGCAGTGAGGGACAGGAAGCAACCTACGAGCAGTACTTC.

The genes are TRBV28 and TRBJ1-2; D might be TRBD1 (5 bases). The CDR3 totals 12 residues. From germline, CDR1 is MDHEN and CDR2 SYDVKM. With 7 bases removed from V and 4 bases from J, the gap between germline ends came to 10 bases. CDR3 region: CASMQGLYGYTF. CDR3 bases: TGTGCCAGCATGCAGGGCCTCTATGGCTACACCTTC.

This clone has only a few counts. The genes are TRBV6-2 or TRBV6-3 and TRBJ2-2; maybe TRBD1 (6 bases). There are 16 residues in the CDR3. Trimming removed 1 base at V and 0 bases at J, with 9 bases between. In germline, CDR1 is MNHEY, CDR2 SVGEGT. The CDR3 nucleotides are TGTGCCAGCAGTTACTATAGGACAGCGAACACCGGGGAGCTGTTTTTT. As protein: CASSYYRTANTGELFF.